This T cell receptor (beta chain) derives from a study of blood T cell repertoires in COVID-19. TCRdb keeps only in-frame clones here, not all; method: immunoSEQ multiplex PCR. The repertoire holds 100,000 to 150,000 clones, with roughly 83% as singletons. This CDR3 is 13 amino acids long. The germline V gene encodes CDR1 MNHEY and CDR2 SVGAGI. Deletions cut 2 bases from V and 2 bases from J, with 4 bases between. Source material: peripheral blood. This TCR was recovered from a human donor in a cohort sampled during active COVID-19. This chain connects TRBV6-5 to TRBJ2-1; D is undetermined. The CDR3 bases are TGTGCCAGCAGTTACGCTACCTACAATGAGCAGTTCTTC. Translating gives CASSYATYNEQFF.